The rows below give T cell receptor beta chains drawn from one sample of a study of beta chain features in type 1 diabetes. Produced via immunoSEQ multiplex PCR; TCRdb's table is partial and in-frame only. The sample lists hundreds of thousands of clones, roughly a sixth occurring once. The sample comprised naive CD4+ T cells from blood. Source of these receptors: a woman aged 18-30 years in good health. CDR3s include the opening cysteine and the closing phenylalanine or tryptophan. The D gene is left open where the match is weak. A clone size is listed for some rows: how often the clone was seen (once, few, many), or a class if it is expanded.

.	few	TRBV15	TRBJ1-1	CATSRYRASGNTEAFF	TGTGCCACCAGCAGATATAGGGCTTCTGGGAACACTGAAGCTTTCTTT
.	.	TRBV7-2	TRBJ2-5	CASSLLTRETQYF	TGTGCCAGCAGCTTACTTACCAGGGAGACCCAGTACTTC
TRBD2	few	TRBV7-9	TRBJ2-2	CASSTSGSRAGELFF	TGTGCCAGCAGCACTAGCGGGAGTCGGGCCGGGGAGCTGTTTTTT
.	.	TRBV7-3	TRBJ2-3	CASSLFGGSTDTQYF	TGTGCCAGCAGCTTATTCGGGGGTAGCACAGATACGCAGTATTTT
TRBD2	.	TRBV7-8	TRBJ2-5	CASSPGGARETQYF	TGTGCCAGCAGCCCGGGGGGGGCTCGAGAGACCCAGTACTTC
TRBD1	few	TRBV7-8	TRBJ1-4	CASSIETGINEKLFF	TGTGCCAGCAGCATTGAGACAGGGATAAATGAAAAACTGTTTTTT
.	.	TRBV21-1	TRBJ2-1	CASWRGANNEQFF	TGTGCCAGCTGGAGGGGGGCGAATAATGAGCAGTTCTTC
.	.	TRBV5-1	TRBJ2-5	CASSLGGIFREETQYF	TGCGCCAGCAGCTTGGGAGGAATTTTTAGGGAAGAGACCCAGTACTTC
.	few	TRBV7-3	TRBJ2-3	CASSAPSTDTQYF	TGTGCCAGCAGCGCGCCCAGCACAGATACGCAGTATTTT
.	.	TRBV19	TRBJ1-1	CASSVTGNTEAFF	TGTGCCAGTAGTGTGACAGGGAACACTGAAGCTTTCTTT
.	few	TRBV7-9	TRBJ1-5	CASSYSGAGAVQPQHF	TGTGCCAGCAGCTACAGTGGGGCAGGGGCCGTTCAGCCCCAGCATTTT
.	many	TRBV19	TRBJ1-5	CASSMLSFGQPQHF	TGTGCCAGTAGTATGTTAAGCTTCGGTCAGCCCCAGCATTTT
.	.	TRBV15	TRBJ2-7	CATSRVHGGEQYF	TGTGCCACCAGCAGAGTTCATGGAGGCGAGCAGTACTTC
TRBD2	few	TRBV6-5	TRBJ2-1	CASRKAGVTYNEQFF	TGTGCCAGCAGGAAAGCGGGAGTTACCTACAATGAGCAGTTCTTC
TRBD1	few	TRBV19	TRBJ1-1	CASSPRGPLNTEAFF	TGTGCCAGTAGTCCCAGGGGGCCGCTGAACACTGAAGCTTTCTTT
.	few	TRBV28	TRBJ2-3	CASQGADTQYF	TGTGCCAGCCAGGGCGCAGATACGCAGTATTTT
.	.	TRBV28	TRBJ2-3	CASSLVPGRDTDTQYF	TGTGCCAGCAGTTTAGTTCCGGGACGGGACACAGATACGCAGTATTTT
.	.	TRBV28	TRBJ1-2	CASSTPYSDGYTF	TGTGCCAGCAGTACGCCTTACTCGGATGGCTACACCTTC
TRBD1	.	TRBV7-2	TRBJ1-2	CASSLVGQGTEGYTF	TGTGCCAGCAGCTTGGTGGGACAGGGGACGGAAGGCTACACCTTC
.	few	TRBV9	TRBJ2-2	CASAGGLRTGELFF	TGTGCCAGCGCTGGGGGATTGAGAACCGGGGAGCTGTTTTTT
.	few	TRBV5-4	TRBJ2-3	CASSSPHVAADTQYF	TGTGCCAGCAGCTCCCCCCATGTGGCGGCGGATACGCAGTATTTT
TRBD2	few	TRBV4-2	TRBJ2-2	CASSFGTSGSGELFF	TGTGCCAGCAGCTTTGGGACTAGCGGGAGCGGGGAGCTGTTTTTT
TRBD1	.	TRBV28	TRBJ1-1	CASSAGGTEAFF	TGTGCCAGCAGTGCAGGGGGCACTGAAGCTTTCTTT
TRBD1	.	TRBV28	TRBJ1-1	CASSSPQTGEAFF	TGTGCCAGCAGTTCCCCCCAGACAGGGGAAGCTTTCTTT
TRBD1	few	TRBV29-1	TRBJ1-1	CSVEPDRYTEAFF	TGCAGCGTTGAACCGGACAGGTACACTGAAGCTTTCTTT
TRBD2	few	TRBV5-4	TRBJ2-1	CASSLGREPYSEQFF	TGTGCCAGCAGCTTGGGGCGGGAGCCATACTCTGAGCAGTTCTTC
.	.	TRBV15	TRBJ2-7	CATSRDPEGPYEQYF	TGTGCCACCAGCAGAGATCCGGAAGGTCCATACGAGCAGTACTTC
TRBD1	few	TRBV6-6	TRBJ1-3	CASRPGQAPGNTIYF	TGTGCCAGCAGACCGGGACAGGCTCCTGGAAACACCATATATTTT
.	.	TRBV18	TRBJ2-5	CASSPPRWQGQETQYF	TGTGCCAGCTCACCACCCCGGTGGCAGGGCCAAGAGACCCAGTACTTC
.	once	TRBV29-1	TRBJ2-3	CSVTGLGTDTQYF	TGCAGCGTGACAGGTCTCGGCACAGATACGCAGTATTTT
TRBD1	few	TRBV7-9	TRBJ1-1	CASSLEQGMTEAFF	TGTGCCAGCAGCTTAGAACAGGGGATGACTGAAGCTTTCTTT
.	.	TRBV19	TRBJ2-6	CASSIVSSGANVLTF	TGTGCCAGTAGTATAGTTAGTTCTGGGGCCAACGTCCTGACTTTC
.	.	TRBV29-1	TRBJ2-3	CSVQSPGYGGDTQYF	TGCAGCGTTCAATCCCCGGGATATGGTGGTGATACGCAGTATTTT
TRBD1	few	TRBV7-3	TRBJ2-5	CASSPGTGQETQYF	TGTGCCAGCAGCCCTGGGACAGGCCAAGAGACCCAGTACTTC
.	.	TRBV6-5	TRBJ2-7	CASSYSDDFVQYF	TGTGCCAGCAGTTACTCGGACGATTTTGTGCAGTACTTC
.	.	TRBV10-3	TRBJ1-2	CAITDTGFSYTF	TGTGCCATCACCGACACAGGATTTAGCTACACCTTC
TRBD1	few	TRBV6-6	TRBJ2-3	CASSYRGQGTDTQYF	TGTGCCAGCAGTTACCGAGGACAGGGCACAGATACGCAGTATTTT
TRBD1	.	TRBV6-1	TRBJ2-7	CASSFIGTGGYEQYF	TGTGCCAGCAGCTTTATCGGGACAGGGGGCTACGAGCAGTACTTC
.	.	TRBV28	TRBJ2-1	CASSLWGGEPGNEQFF	TGTGCCAGCAGTTTGTGGGGCGGCGAGCCGGGGAATGAGCAGTTCTTC
.	.	TRBV6-5	TRBJ2-1	CASSSLGANEQFF	TGTGCCAGCAGTTCTTTAGGGGCCAATGAGCAGTTCTTC
TRBD2	few	TRBV5-1	TRBJ2-3	CASSFGSGSRDTQYF	TGCGCCAGCAGCTTTGGTAGCGGGAGCAGGGATACGCAGTATTTT
TRBD2	few	TRBV19	TRBJ2-2	CASSGGLLTGELFF	TGTGCCAGTAGTGGGGGACTACTCACCGGGGAGCTGTTTTTT
TRBD2	few	TRBV19	TRBJ2-5	CASSGLAGGRAETQYF	TGTGCCAGTAGCGGACTAGCGGGAGGTAGAGCAGAGACCCAGTACTTC
.	few	TRBV10-3	TRBJ2-7	CAIKGVNNFEQYF	TGTGCCATCAAAGGTGTGAACAATTTCGAGCAGTACTTC
TRBD2	few	TRBV4-3	TRBJ2-3	CASSQGGLAGSTDTQYF	TGCGCCAGCAGCCAAGGGGGACTAGCGGGGAGCACAGATACGCAGTATTTT